This T cell receptor (beta chain) was obtained from a study of blood T cell repertoires in COVID-19. Study overall: From the United States, Italy and Spain came samples of acute and convalescent COVID-19.

Using immunoSEQ multiplex PCR, the repertoire was profiled, and TCRdb retains in-frame clones only, with some absent. This table has more than 120,000 clones, 75% to 90% appearing once. Germline values: CDR1 SGHAT, CDR2 FQNNGV. The V end was cut by 0 bases, the J end by 3 bases, with 9 bases between. This CDR3 has 15 residues. The sample consisted of peripheral blood. This clonotype was obtained from a human donor in a cohort sampled during active COVID-19. The chain combines TRBV11-2 with TRBJ1-5; D is perhaps TRBD1 (6 bases). CDR3 in amino acids: CASSLDPGDNQPQHF. CDR3 in DNA: TGTGCCAGCAGCTTAGATCCAGGGGACAATCAGCCCCAGCATTTT.